This passage covers 22 T cell receptor beta chains from one sample sequenced in a study of T cells in Graves' hyperthyroidism and ophthalmopathy. RNA transcripts yielded amplified TCR beta CDR3 regions. TCR CDR3 regions were first amplified by RT-PCR with HTBI primers. TCRdb recomputed calls from the multiplex PCR reads with MiXCR, one row per CDR3 protein. The sample includes some 360,000 distinct CDR3 sequences, approximately 13% of them seen just once. The sequenced sample consisted of blood. These receptors were collected from a woman between 55 and 75 years old with Graves' hyperthyroidism.

This clonotype was counted ten times or more. The rearrangement joins TRBV2 to TRBJ1-2, with 9 bases aligning to TRBD1. The CDR3 length is 11 residues. The germline V gene encodes CDR1 SNHLY and CDR2 FYNNEI. Trimming cost V 10 bases and J 4 bases; bases outside gene matches: 1. CDR3 residues: CATGQGYGYTF. The CDR3 DNA reads as TGTGCCACGGGACAGGGCTATGGCTACACCTTC.

In its sample, this clonotype was seen a few times. The chain employs TRBV19 and TRBJ2-3; perhaps TRBD1 as D (6 bases). CDR1 is LNHDA and CDR2 is SQIVND in the germline V gene (reference sequence). The germline V and J ends were trimmed by 4 bases and 4 bases, with 12 bases remaining between them. This CDR3 comprises 14 residues. The CDR3 is CASSNDRSSDTQYF. As DNA, the CDR3 is TGTGCCAGTAGTAACGACAGGTCCTCAGATACGCAGTATTTT.

On this clonotype itself: A clone one base away is much larger, so this may be a read error. This rearrangement joins TRBV27 to TRBJ2-3; possibly TRBD2 for D (5 bases). This CDR3 contains 14 residues. Germline V gene lookup returns CDR1 MNHEY and CDR2 SMNVEV (reference sequence). The CDR3 here is CASSLQRALDAQYF. DNA of the CDR3: TGTGCCAGCAGTTTACAGAGGGCGCTAGATGCGCAGTATTTT.

The genes are TRBV27 and TRBJ2-2; D is possibly TRBD1 or TRBD2 (5 bases each). Trimming took 6 bases from V and 4 from J, leaving 18 bases between them. The CDR3 extends over 16 amino acids. Germline loops: CDR1 MNHEY, CDR2 SMNVEV (reference sequence). DNA for the CDR3: TGTGCCAGCAGGTCTCAGGGCAGAGGGGTCACCGGGGAGCTGTTTTTT. Its translation: CASRSQGRGVTGELFF.

There are many counts of this clonotype. This chain connects TRBV30 to TRBJ2-6, with 8 bases fitting TRBD1. The V gene's germline CDR1 is GTSNPN and CDR2 SVGIG (reference sequence). V was pared by 5 bases and J by 0 bases, with 9 bases of the junction left unmatched. The CDR3 sequence is 17 residues long. CDR3 nucleotides: TGTGCCTGGGCCCCGAGACAGGGGATCTCTGGGGCCAACGTCCTGACTTTC. Translated: CAWAPRQGISGANVLTF.

This clonotype has ten or more counts. CDR3 sequence: CASSFRMNTEAFF. For the CDR3, the DNA is TGTGCCAGCAGCTTTCGGATGAACACTGAAGCTTTCTTT. The gene calls are TRBV7-2 and TRBJ1-1; D not resolved. The CDR3 length is 13 residues. Germline V gene data show CDR1 as SGHTA and CDR2 as FQGNSA. V shed 3 bases and J shed 0 bases, with 5 bases lying between them.

This clonotype showed up many times. The gene calls are TRBV11-2 and TRBJ2-7; the D is unclear. The germline V gene has CDR1 SGHAT and CDR2 FQNNGV. The CDR3 covers 15 residues. Trimming removed 3 bases at V and 2 bases at J, with 14 bases between. CDR3 bases: TGTGCCAGCAGCTTTGGTAGAGGATCCCCCTACGAGCAGTACTTC. It translates to CASSFGRGSPYEQYF.

This clonotype was seen repeatedly, ten times or more. The rearrangement uses TRBV2 and TRBJ2-3; D not resolved. This CDR3 has 13 amino acids. From germline, CDR1 is SNHLY and CDR2 FYNNEI. Trimming removed 4 bases from V and 0 bases from J, with 5 bases in between. CDR3 amino acids: CASSGGSTDTQYF. The CDR3 DNA reads as TGTGCCAGCAGTGGGGGAAGCACAGATACGCAGTATTTT.

The chain links TRBV7-2 to TRBJ1-5; D uncertain. Trimming took 1 base from V and 3 from J, leaving 10 bases between them. The CDR3 has 15 amino acids. CDR1 and CDR2 (germline): SGHTA, FQGNSA. CDR3 region: CASSLVGQPNQPQHF. Written as DNA, the CDR3 is TGTGCCAGCAGCTTAGTCGGGCAGCCCAATCAGCCCCAGCATTTT.

This clonotype was detected many times. V gene TRBV18 combines with J gene TRBJ2-5; 7 nucleotides line up with TRBD2. Trimming at V came to 2 bases and at J to 5 bases, leaving 5 bases not matched to a gene. The CDR3 totals 14 residues. Per germline, CDR1 KGHSH and CDR2 LQKENI. The CDR3, as DNA: TGTGCCAGCTCACCAGGCTCCGGGGGGGAGACCCAGTACTTC. Amino acid sequence: CASSPGSGGETQYF.

This sequence joins TRBV19 and TRBJ1-6, with TRBD1 matching 7 bases. The CDR3 is 14 amino acids. Germline V CDR1 and CDR2: LNHDA, SQIVND (reference sequence). Germline trimming cut 7 bases from V and 5 bases from J; bases unmatched to any gene: 5. The CDR3 region is CASTGTADNSPLHF. CDR3 sequence (DNA): TGTGCCAGTACGGGGACAGCAGATAATTCACCCCTCCACTTT.

The rearrangement uses TRBV7-9 and TRBJ2-6; TRBD1 matches at 10 bases. From germline, CDR1 is SEHNR and CDR2 FQNEAQ (reference sequence). The CDR3 spans 18 residues. After removal of 3 bases from V and 2 bases from J, the junction contained 7 bases not matched to a gene. This CDR3 reads CASSFKRTGGAGANVLTF. The CDR3 DNA follows: TGTGCCAGCAGCTTCAAACGGACAGGGGGGGCTGGGGCCAACGTCCTGACTTTC.

This clonotype was counted at least ten times. This chain uses TRBV12-3 or TRBV12-4 with TRBJ2-7, with 9 nucleotides matching TRBD1. The CDR3 runs 13 residues. V shed 5 bases, J shed 9 bases, and the junction held 8 bases outside the gene matches. CDR3 nucleotides: TGTGCCAGCAGTAAGGGGACAGGGCGAGGGCAGTACTTC. Translation gives CASSKGTGRGQYF.

The chain joins TRBV7-9 to TRBJ2-7; D may match TRBD1 or TRBD2 (5 bases each). The V gene's germline CDR1 is SEHNR and CDR2 FQNEAQ (reference sequence). The CDR3 sequence is 15 residues long. V gave up 6 bases and J gave up 7 bases, with 22 bases separating them. CDR3 sequence reads: CASSQTGTPWGEQYF. DNA for the CDR3: TGTGCCAGCAGTCAGACCGGGACCCCTTGGGGGGAGCAGTACTTC.

This clonotype occurred many times. The V call is TRBV30, the J call TRBJ1-3; no clear D. There are 16 residues in the CDR3. Trimming pared 0 bases from V and 1 base from J, leaving 13 bases between. Germline V lookup: CDR1 GTSNPN, CDR2 SVGIG (reference sequence). CDR3 nucleotides: TGTGCCTGGAGTGTAATGGGTGGGAGTTCTGGAAACACCATATATTTT. It yields the protein CAWSVMGGSSGNTIYF.

This clonotype came up many times. The chain is built from TRBV2 and TRBJ1-1, with TRBD1 as a possible D gene (6 bases). CDR1 SNHLY and CDR2 FYNNEI come from the germline V gene. The CDR3 has 14 residues. V gave up 1 base and J gave up 7 bases, with 13 bases separating them. CDR3 loop: CASSEGQAKVEAFF. CDR3 sequence (DNA): TGTGCCAGCAGTGAAGGACAGGCCAAGGTTGAAGCTTTCTTT.

About this clonotype: Since a much larger clone is just one base distant, this may be a read error. The chain combines TRBV6-2 or TRBV6-3 with TRBJ1-6; D is uncertain. Germline CDR1 is MNHEY and CDR2 is SVGEGT. The CDR3 runs to 14 residues. The CDR3: CASSHSGDDSPLHF. The CDR3 coding sequence is TGTGCCAGCAGTCACTCCGGTGATGATTCACCCCTCCACTTT.

The chain is built from TRBV9 and TRBJ2-2, with a tentative D call TRBD1 (5 bases). Trimming removed 0 bases from V and 4 bases from J, with 7 bases in between. The CDR3 runs to 14 residues. Germline V gives CDR1 SGDLS, CDR2 YYNGEE. The CDR3 here is CASSVAGATGELFF. CDR3 nucleotide sequence: TGTGCCAGCAGCGTAGCTGGGGCCACCGGGGAGCTGTTTTTT.

This clonotype has a count of ten or more. This rearrangement joins TRBV20-1 to TRBJ2-7; 13 bases line up with TRBD2. With V trimmed by 5 bases and J by 3 bases, 7 bases remained unmatched. Germline V lookup: CDR1 DFQATT, CDR2 SNEGSKA (reference sequence). The CDR3 length is 15 residues. CDR3 amino acids: CSAPGLAGHFYEQYF. DNA of the CDR3: TGCAGTGCTCCGGGACTAGCGGGACACTTCTACGAGCAGTACTTC.

This clonotype was found many times. This chain connects TRBV6-1 to TRBJ2-7; 9 bases fit TRBD1. Germline trimming cut 9 bases from V and 3 bases from J; bases unmatched to any gene: 3. There are 12 residues in the CDR3. Germline V CDR1 and CDR2: MNHNS, SASEGT. The CDR3 DNA reads as TGTGCCAGTAGACAGGGGGACTACGAGCAGTACTTC. Protein: CASRQGDYEQYF.

This clonotype has at least ten counts. The J gene is TRBJ2-3, the V gene TRBV7-3; D uncertain. Germline CDR1 and CDR2: SGHTA and FQGTGA. CDR3 length equals 13 residues. Trimming cost V 5 bases and J 4 bases, with 10 bases left between them. DNA for the CDR3: TGTGCCAGCAGCCCCGATGGCTCAGATACGCAGTATTTT. It encodes CASSPDGSDTQYF.

This clonotype was found many times. The chain links TRBV30 to TRBJ2-2; 7 bases agree with TRBD2. The CDR3 has 14 residues. Unmatched junction bases numbered 2, after V lost 3 bases and J lost 1 base. Germline V CDR1 and CDR2: GTSNPN, SVGIG (reference sequence). Here the CDR3 DNA reads TGTGCCTGGAGGGGGGGGAGGAACACCGGGGAGCTGTTTTTT. Translating gives CAWRGGRNTGELFF.